Detailed here is one T cell receptor (beta chain). This receptor's antigen is unknown. The input lacks base qualities; no much larger clone sits a single base away. Per the germline V gene (reference sequence), LNHNV is the CDR1 and YYDKDF is the CDR2. V is pruned by 3 bases and J by 3 bases, leaving 4 bases of the junction without a gene match. The CDR3 runs 14 amino acids, cysteine and phenylalanine included. Of the read, only the CDR3 DNA is kept; its 42 bases are in frame from base 1. What this sample's treatment or condition label stands for: 15 to 20 received Ad26.COV2.S at low or high dose, single or two shots; 5 received placebo; per-sample allocation not given. Repertoires of vaccine and placebo recipients were sequenced from samples taken on day 63 after the first injection. Between 29 July and 7 August 2020, Cohort 1b enrolled about two dozen adults aged 18-55 years at one site in Boston, USA. Ad26.COV2.S was a replication-incompetent adenovirus type 26 vector that expressed a prefusion-stabilized SARS-CoV-2 spike protein derived from the original Wuhan strain.

TCRbeta CDR3 regions were sequenced with the immunoSEQ Assay. After extraction, genomic DNA underwent amplification by bias-controlled multiplex PCR, followed by high-throughput sequencing. The paper's processing steps were these. To quantify the absolute abundance of each unique TCRbeta CDR3 region, sequences were collapsed and filtered. T cell fraction was estimated by normalization of TCRbeta template counts to usable DNA, with usable DNA being measured through amplification of reference genes present in all nucleated cells. Repertoire TCRs were annotated as SARS-CoV-2-specific when V gene, CDR3 amino acid sequence and J gene were exactly matched to a known reactive TCR set. The reference SARS-CoV-2 TCR set was obtained from MIRA and was filtered for enrichment in COVID-19-positive ImmuneCODE repertoires, whereby public or cross-reactive TCRs were removed. Based on the MIRA antigens, annotated TCRs were further analysed at the level of specific ORF or position within ORF. Breadth was defined as annotated unique rearrangements over total unique productive rearrangements; depth was the summed frequency of those rearrangements. TCR breadth was compared between groups using two-sided Wilcoxon rank-sum tests. The table comes from immuneACCESS by way of TCRdb, which keeps in-frame sequences with V and J called. Part of the clones is missing from these tables; in studies checked, under half for an unresolved V gene and the rest for unknown reasons. D and trimming come from the DNA, and the V and J calls and clone size come from that table. Counted in this sample were roughly 330,000 clones; 90% of them appeared once. The ten most abundant clones make up over 5% of the sample.

The record originates from a study of Ad26.COV2.S vaccination and SARS-CoV-2 variants (dated by TCRdb to 2020 to 2023). With regard to the full study: Vaccine-arm donors were drawn from COV1001, a multicentre, randomized, double-blind, placebo-controlled phase I-IIa trial of Ad26.COV2.S in healthy adults. Dosing of Ad26.COV2.S was intramuscular, at either 5x10^10 or 1x10^11 viral particles, delivered as one shot or as two shots spaced 56 days apart. The specificity and breadth of SARS-CoV-2-reactive T cell receptors after Ad26.COV2.S vaccination were assessed by TCRbeta repertoire sequencing. The TCR-sequenced set comprised approximately 32 samples: some 19 Ad26.COV2.S vaccine recipients, 5 placebo recipients and 8 SARS-CoV-2 convalescent individuals. Participants in the trial were split at random into five groups of five each, receiving low-dose or high-dose Ad26.COV2.S once or twice, or else placebo on both occasions. Investigators did not know the trial group allocation while performing experiments and assessing outcomes.

Broad study findings and their caveats: The study was not powered for comparison of responses between vaccine doses or regimens. The authors noted that the TCR breadth and depth analyses may have underestimated total T cell responses. Ad26.COV2.S recipients had higher spike-specific TCR breadth than placebo recipients (P = 0.0014). After vaccination, substantial breadth of spike-specific CD8+ and CD4+ T cell responses was reported. Comparable non-spike TCR breadth was observed between vaccine and placebo recipients, consistent with only spike being contained in the vaccine.

The material sequenced was peripheral blood, taken in a trial of Ad26.COV2.S vaccine versus placebo. The chain couples TRBV15 to TRBJ1-2; 7 bases in the middle match TRBD1. The TCR comes from a person aged 18-60 years who received the Ad26.COV2.S COVID-19 vaccine or a placebo. The nucleotides are TGTGCCACCAGCAGTCGACAGGGATACTATGGCTACACCTTC. It codes for CATSSRQGYYGYTF.